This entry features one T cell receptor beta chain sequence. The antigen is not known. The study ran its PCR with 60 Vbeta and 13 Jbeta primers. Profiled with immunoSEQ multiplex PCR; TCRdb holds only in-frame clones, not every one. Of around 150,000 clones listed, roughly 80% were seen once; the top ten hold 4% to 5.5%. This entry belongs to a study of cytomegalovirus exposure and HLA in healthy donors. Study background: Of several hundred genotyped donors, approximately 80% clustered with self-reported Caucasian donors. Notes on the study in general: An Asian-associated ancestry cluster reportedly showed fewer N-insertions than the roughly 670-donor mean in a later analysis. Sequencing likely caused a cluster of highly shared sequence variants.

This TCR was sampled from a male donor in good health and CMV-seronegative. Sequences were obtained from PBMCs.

Here the CDR3 DNA reads TGTGCCAGCAGGACGGGAGAGACCCAGTACTTC. This translates into CASRTGETQYF. This rearrangement joins TRBV28 to TRBJ2-5, with D unresolved. This CDR3 spans 11 amino acids. The V end was cut by 6 bases, the J end by 4 bases, with 6 bases between. Germline V gives CDR1 MDHEN, CDR2 SYDVKM.